What follows are 12 T cell receptor beta chains derived from one specimen sequenced in a study of neoadjuvant anti-PD-1 for oral cavity cancer. TCRdb keeps only in-frame clones here, not all; method: immunoSEQ multiplex PCR. Among 11,000 to 15,000 clones, 75% were seen once, and the ten largest hold 2% to 2.5%. Documented time point: after neoadjuvant nivolumab, at surgical resection. This material consisted of PBMCs, taken after nivolumab (anti-PD-1) treatment. The origin of the receptors is a person aged 35 to 85 with oral cavity squamous cell carcinoma.

This clone was recorded only once. The chain employs TRBV5-1 and TRBJ1-3; D call uncertain. The CDR3 loop spans 14 amino acids. The germline V gene encodes CDR1 SGHRS and CDR2 YFSETQ. Trimming cost V 0 bases and J 0 bases, with 4 bases left between them. CDR3 sequence (DNA): TGCGCCAGCAGCTTGGATTTCTCTGGAAACACCATATATTTT. It yields the protein CASSLDFSGNTIYF. The full variable domain, completed using reference TRBV5-1 and TRBJ1-3, is KAGVTQTPRYLIKTRGQQVTLSCSPISGHRSVSWYQQTPGQGLQFLFEYFSETQRNKGNFPGRFSGRQFSNSRSEMNVSTLELGDSALYLCASSLDFSGNTIYFGEGSWLTVV.

The table lists this clone with a few counts. This chain connects TRBV27 to TRBJ2-7; 14 nucleotides agree with TRBD2. Germline CDR1 reads MNHEY; CDR2 reads SMNVEV (reference sequence). V shed 5 bases, J shed 4 bases, and the junction held 7 bases outside the gene matches. The CDR3 is made up of 16 amino acids. The CDR3 loop is CASSTHRLAGGYEQYF. The CDR3 nucleotides read TGTGCCAGCAGTACTCACAGACTAGCGGGAGGGTACGAGCAGTACTTC.

The chain carries TRBV29-1 and TRBJ2-3, with a possible D match to TRBD1 (5 bases). Germline V gene data show CDR1 as SQVTM and CDR2 as ANQGSEA. The CDR3 spans 12 residues. Trimming shortened V by 0 bases and J by 5 bases, and 6 bases separated the two germline ends. CDR3 nucleotides: TGCAGCGTTGAAGATCAGGGAGATACGCAGTATTTT. This sequence encodes CSVEDQGDTQYF.

On this clone itself: An end of the junction does not agree with germline; a read error may underlie this. The chain recombines TRBV7-7 with TRBJ2-7, with 7 bases aligning to TRBD1. Germline CDR1 SSHAT, CDR2 FNYEAQ (reference sequence). The CDR3 has 13 amino acids. The CDR3 here is CASSTDRTGEQYF. CDR3 DNA: TGTGCTAGCAGTACCGACAGGACAGGAGAGCAGTACTTC.

The sample holds one count of this clone. The V gene is TRBV5-1, the J gene TRBJ1-2; D possibly corresponds to TRBD1 (5 bases). This CDR3 is built from 13 residues. Per the germline V gene, CDR1 is SGHRS and CDR2 is YFSETQ. Trimming removed 3 bases at V and 3 bases at J, with 9 bases between. CDR3 region: CASSSQGDYGYTF. The CDR3 region has the DNA TGCGCCAGCAGCTCGCAGGGAGACTATGGCTACACCTTC.

This clone was picked up a small number of times. This sequence joins TRBV4-1 and TRBJ1-2; the D gene is possibly TRBD1 (5 bases). V was pared by 0 bases and J by 2 bases, with 13 bases between. The CDR3 is made up of 16 amino acids. Germline CDR1 and CDR2: MGHRA and YSYEKL. For the CDR3, the DNA is TGCGCCAGCAGCCAAGATATTGAGGGGCGGAACTATGGCTACACCTTC. This translates into CASSQDIEGRNYGYTF.

This chain connects TRBV7-2 to TRBJ1-4; D is possibly TRBD1 (5 bases). Per the germline V gene, CDR1 is SGHTA and CDR2 is FQGNSA. The CDR3 length is 14 residues. Trimming stripped 5 bases from V and 4 bases from J, with 11 bases between. CDR3 sequence (DNA): TGTGCCAGCAGCCTAGACAGCATTAATGAAAAACTGTTTTTT. Protein sequence: CASSLDSINEKLFF.

This clone appeared a few times. The V and J genes are TRBV13 and TRBJ1-1; TRBD1 is a possible D gene (5 bases). The V and J ends lost 3 bases and 6 bases respectively, with 14 bases between them. Germline V gives CDR1 PRHDT, CDR2 FYEKMQ (reference sequence). This CDR3 region has 14 residues. The CDR3 spells CASSFGGGHPEAFF. The DNA for the CDR3 is TGTGCCAGCAGCTTTGGGGGAGGTCATCCTGAAGCTTTCTTT.

The gene calls are TRBV27 and TRBJ2-1; TRBD2 is a possible D gene (5 bases). Germline CDR1 is MNHEY and CDR2 is SMNVEV (reference sequence). The germline V and J ends were trimmed by 4 bases and 6 bases, with 19 bases remaining between them. The CDR3 runs 16 residues. The CDR3 sequence is CASSSVPGDKGNEQFF. CDR3 in DNA: TGTGCCAGCAGTTCTGTCCCCGGGGATAAAGGCAATGAGCAGTTCTTC.

The genes are TRBV19 and TRBJ1-1; weak D call: TRBD1 (5 bases). The germline V gene encodes CDR1 LNHDA and CDR2 SQIVND (reference sequence). Between the trimmed V and J ends, which lost 1 base and 6 bases, there was a span of 12 bases. This CDR3 is built from 14 residues. The CDR3 protein is CASSIAPRGPEAFF. In DNA, the CDR3 is TGTGCCAGTAGTATAGCCCCCCGGGGACCTGAAGCTTTCTTT.

The chain combines TRBV27 with TRBJ1-1; D perhaps matches TRBD1 (5 bases). Germline-derived CDR1 and CDR2 are MNHEY and SMNVEV (reference sequence). The CDR3 is 14 residues long. V was clipped by 3 bases and J by 3 bases, with 11 bases between them. CDR3 amino acids: CASSFSGRDTEAFF. The CDR3 DNA follows: TGTGCCAGCAGTTTCTCAGGGAGGGACACTGAAGCTTTCTTT.

The table lists this clone with a few counts. This chain uses TRBV14 with TRBJ2-7, with 15 bases that match TRBD2. This CDR3 spans 17 amino acids. V dropped 5 bases and J dropped 6; count of bases not matched to a gene: 11. The germline CDR1 and CDR2 sequences are SGHDN and FVKESK. The CDR3 spells CASSSLGGTSGRTEQYF. The CDR3 bases are TGTGCCAGCAGCAGCCTAGGAGGGACTAGCGGGAGGACCGAGCAGTACTTC.